This T cell receptor (beta chain) originates from a study of metastatic and nonmetastatic thyroid tumors. TCRdb re-called clones from the PCR reads using MiXCR. The profile shows approximately 19,000 clones, 34% of them singletons. CDR1 and CDR2 (germline): ENHRY, SYGVKD. V was trimmed by 6 bases and J by 4 bases, leaving 9 bases between them. The CDR3 length is 12 residues. Findings of the study overall: For both blood and tumor, malignant thyroid tumors reportedly showed significantly higher TCR beta diversity than benign nodules did.

No patient had received any treatment before thyroid surgery. As concerns this clone: The antigen remains unidentified.

The chain combines TRBV10-3 with TRBJ1-1; D not resolved. Material: tumor tissue. This sequence originates from a male donor with papillary thyroid cancer or a benign thyroid nodule (not recorded which). Some clones in this sample may be carry-over from other donors' samples. Here the CDR3 reads CAISPSGTEAFF. In DNA form, the CDR3 reads TGTGCCATCAGCCCATCCGGCACTGAAGCTTTCTTT.